The rows below give T cell receptor beta chains drawn from one sample of a study of T cell repertoires in cytomegalovirus infection. In TCRdb, the reads were re-called with MiXCR into one record per CDR3 protein. The profile covers 310,000 or so distinct CDR3 sequences, with under 30% appearing a single time and approximately 14% taken by the ten largest. Input material: PBMCs. The receptors derive from a human donor in good health (CMV status not recorded). Some clones in this sample may be carry-over from other donors' samples. The CDR3 runs from the conserved cysteine through the conserved F or W. Fields, in order: CDR3 protein, CDR3 DNA, J gene, D gene, V gene, clone size. The D gene is left open where the match is weak. Some rows have no size entry. The others give once, few or many, or a class for an expanded clone.

CAGARDPNEQYF	TGTGCCGGGGCCCGGGATCCTAACGAGCAGTACTTC	TRBJ2-7	.	TRBV7-9	many
CASSQEAKTGELFF	TGTGCCAGCAGCCAAGAGGCTAAGACCGGGGAGCTGTTTTTT	TRBJ2-2	.	TRBV14	few
CASRLGQGGGYTF	TGTGCCAGCAGGCTAGGACAGGGGGGAGGCTACACCTTC	TRBJ1-2	TRBD1	TRBV28	.
CASSLNGEPQHF	TGTGCCAGCAGCTTAAACGGGGAGCCCCAGCATTTT	TRBJ1-5	.	TRBV7-2	.
CASNREKDTQYF	TGTGCCAGCAATAGGGAGAAAGATACGCAGTATTTT	TRBJ2-3	.	TRBV2	few
CSARDQAYEQYF	TGCAGTGCTAGAGACCAGGCCTACGAGCAGTACTTC	TRBJ2-7	.	TRBV20-1	few
CSASSGDLVVDTQYF	TGCAGTGCTAGCAGCGGAGATTTAGTCGTAGATACGCAGTATTTT	TRBJ2-3	.	TRBV20-1	few
CSAGGGTGINIYEQYF	TGCAGTGCTGGCGGGGGGACAGGGATCAATATTTACGAGCAGTACTTC	TRBJ2-7	.	TRBV20-1	few
CSARGMGSDTQYF	TGCAGCGCGCGGGGCATGGGATCAGATACGCAGTATTTT	TRBJ2-3	.	TRBV29-1	few
CASSLVGHSYNEQFF	TGTGCCAGCAGCTTAGTCGGACACTCCTACAATGAGCAGTTCTTC	TRBJ2-1	.	TRBV7-2	.
CSARSTWGGNQPQHF	TGCAGTGCTAGATCCACATGGGGAGGCAATCAGCCCCAGCATTTT	TRBJ1-5	.	TRBV20-1	few
CASSLSDGLIGANVLTF	TGTGCCAGCAGTTTATCCGACGGGCTTATTGGGGCCAACGTCCTGACTTTC	TRBJ2-6	.	TRBV2	.
CASSYDAGSSLNTGELFF	TGTGCCAGCAGTTACGATGCTGGCAGCTCCCTGAACACCGGGGAGCTGTTTTTT	TRBJ2-2	.	TRBV6-2/TRBV6-3	.
CATSREGSTDTQYF	TGTGCCACCAGCAGAGAGGGAAGCACAGATACGCAGTATTTT	TRBJ2-3	.	TRBV15	.
CASSPRTSGSGDTQYF	TGTGCCAGCAGCCCCCGGACTAGCGGGAGTGGAGATACGCAGTATTTT	TRBJ2-3	TRBD2	TRBV7-2	many
CASSARQGGLVEQYF	TGTGCCAGCAGCGCCCGTCAAGGAGGCCTAGTGGAGCAGTACTTC	TRBJ2-7	.	TRBV7-2	.
CASSEPPGGARGAPLHF	TGTGCCAGCAGTGAACCCCCGGGAGGGGCCCGTGGGGCACCCCTCCACTTT	TRBJ1-6	.	TRBV6-1	few
CASGARGGYNEQFF	TGTGCGAGCGGGGCGCGGGGGGGCTACAATGAGCAGTTCTTC	TRBJ2-1	TRBD2	TRBV7-2	many
CASSELGRQGRNEQFF	TGTGCCAGCAGCGAATTGGGACGGCAGGGCAGGAATGAGCAGTTCTTC	TRBJ2-1	.	TRBV7-6	.
CASSLAERGGLNEQFF	TGTGCCAGCAGCTTAGCCGAGCGGGGGGGCCTCAATGAGCAGTTCTTC	TRBJ2-1	TRBD2	TRBV7-6	many
CASSLVRGSEPGADEQFF	TGTGCCAGCAGCTTAGTGAGGGGAAGCGAGCCGGGTGCGGATGAGCAGTTCTTC	TRBJ2-1	.	TRBV7-2	.
CASSPTGVPYGYTF	TGTGCCAGCAGCCCGACAGGGGTCCCCTATGGCTACACCTTC	TRBJ1-2	TRBD1	TRBV14	.
CASRTTLLAPDTQYF	TGTGCCAGCAGAACCACCCTACTAGCGCCAGATACGCAGTATTTT	TRBJ2-3	TRBD2	TRBV2	few
CASKKREGLYTQYF	TGTGCCAGCAAAAAGCGGGAGGGCCTATATACGCAGTATTTT	TRBJ2-3	TRBD2	TRBV6-2/TRBV6-3	few
CASSLTHNDYEQYF	TGTGCCAGCAGTTTGACCCATAACGACTACGAGCAGTACTTC	TRBJ2-7	.	TRBV7-2	many
CSARESGSEQFF	TGCAGTGCTAGAGAATCAGGGAGTGAGCAGTTCTTC	TRBJ2-1	.	TRBV20-1	.
CSVRTGRNQPQHF	TGCAGCGTTAGGACAGGTCGCAATCAGCCCCAGCATTTT	TRBJ1-5	TRBD1	TRBV29-1	.
CASTLFETQYF	TGTGCCAGCACCCTATTTGAGACCCAGTACTTC	TRBJ2-5	.	TRBV11-2	few
CASNAFVGGEAFF	TGTGCCAGCAACGCCTTCGTAGGAGGTGAAGCTTTCTTT	TRBJ1-1	.	TRBV7-2	many
CASSYMLVGETQYF	TGTGCCAGCAGTTACATGCTAGTCGGGGAGACCCAGTACTTC	TRBJ2-5	.	TRBV6-6	few
CASSTPDGYNEQFF	TGTGCCAGCAGCACCCCGGACGGTTACAATGAGCAGTTCTTC	TRBJ2-1	.	TRBV5-6	.
CASSLEGNSGNTIYF	TGCGCCAGCAGCTTGGAGGGGAACTCTGGAAACACCATATATTTT	TRBJ1-3	.	TRBV5-1	.
CASSLEPTAGYNSPLHF	TGTGCCAGCAGCTTGGAGCCGACAGCAGGGTATAATTCACCCCTCCACTTT	TRBJ1-6	.	TRBV7-2	many
CASSHDRGSVYEQYF	TGTGCCAGCAGCCACGACAGGGGGTCAGTCTACGAGCAGTACTTC	TRBJ2-7	TRBD1	TRBV11-2	.
CSATEGAAEAFF	TGCAGTGCCACCGAGGGAGCAGCTGAAGCTTTCTTT	TRBJ1-1	.	TRBV20-1	.
CASSETGLAGETQYF	TGTGCCAGCAGCGAAACAGGTTTGGCAGGAGAGACCCAGTACTTC	TRBJ2-5	.	TRBV5-6	.
CASTTGTAMNTEAFF	TGTGCCAGCACAACCGGGACGGCAATGAACACTGAAGCTTTCTTT	TRBJ1-1	.	TRBV19	few
CASSFSGTQPQHF	TGTGCCAGCAGCTTTTCAGGAACTCAGCCCCAGCATTTT	TRBJ1-5	.	TRBV7-9	many
CSATGGLTGELFF	TGCAGCGCCACAGGGGGGTTAACCGGGGAGCTGTTTTTT	TRBJ2-2	TRBD1	TRBV29-1	few
CASSFSGGGNSYEQYF	TGTGCCAGCAGCTTCTCCGGGGGTGGGAACTCCTACGAGCAGTACTTC	TRBJ2-7	.	TRBV5-6	.
CASSPPTDCNSNQPQHF	TGTGCCAGCAGCCCCCCAACGGACTGTAATAGCAATCAGCCCCAGCATTTT	TRBJ1-5	.	TRBV11-3	few
CASSASGGALGGEQFF	TGTGCCAGCAGTGCTAGCGGGGGGGCCTTGGGAGGAGAGCAGTTCTTC	TRBJ2-1	TRBD2	TRBV6-8	.
CASSPGTASTDTQYF	TGTGCCAGCAGTCCCGGGACGGCTAGCACAGATACGCAGTATTTT	TRBJ2-3	.	TRBV12-3/TRBV12-4	many
CASSLAGGTSAFF	TGTGCCAGCAGCTTAGCCGGGGGGACTAGTGCATTCTTC	TRBJ2-1	TRBD2	TRBV7-2	many
CASTSTLGTGSSGANVLTF	TGTGCCAGCACCTCCACTCTTGGGACGGGGAGCTCTGGGGCCAACGTCCTGACTTTC	TRBJ2-6	.	TRBV27	few
CASSFAANYGYTF	TGTGCCAGCAGTTTCGCGGCAAACTATGGCTACACCTTC	TRBJ1-2	.	TRBV28	.